One sample yielded the 19 T cell receptor beta chains listed below, sequenced in a study of CD8+ T cells in alopecia areata. RNA, once extracted, was reverse transcribed into cDNA for use as the sequencing template. Libraries were prepared by immunoSEQ multiplex PCR; TCRdb keeps only in-frame clonotypes and omits some of them. The sample holds 90,000 to 120,000 clones, roughly 55% seen once. The material sequenced was NKG2D-low CD8+ T cells sorted from blood. Every receptor here comes from a human donor with alopecia areata.

The CDR3 coding sequence is TGCGCCAGCAGCCACGGGACTAGCGGGAGATCTCATGAGCAGTTCTTC. Its translation: CASSHGTSGRSHEQFF. This chain uses TRBV4-1 with TRBJ2-1; 14 bases are shared with TRBD2. CDR3 length: 16 amino acids. Trimming took 3 bases from V and 8 from J; bases not matched to a gene: 6. Germline V gene lookup returns CDR1 MGHRA and CDR2 YSYEKL.

J is TRBJ2-7 and V is TRBV28; a possible D gene is TRBD2 (6 bases). CDR1 and CDR2 from the germline V gene are MDHEN and SYDVKM. The V and J ends lost 3 bases and 7 bases respectively, with 13 bases between them. The CDR3 covers 13 residues. CDR3 sequence (DNA): TGTGCCAGCAGTTTGGAGGGAGTGGGAGAGCAGTACTTC. Translation: CASSLEGVGEQYF.

The V gene is TRBV4-1, the J gene TRBJ1-1; tentative D call: TRBD1 (5 bases). V was cut by 5 bases and J by 4 bases, with 14 bases left in between. The CDR3 runs 14 residues. Germline V gives CDR1 MGHRA, CDR2 YSYEKL. CDR3 DNA: TGCGCCAGCAGCTTCCCAAAAAGGGGCACTGAAGCTTTCTTT. Translating it yields CASSFPKRGTEAFF.

The chain combines TRBV28 with TRBJ1-1, with D hard to call. The CDR3 covers 14 residues. Germline V lookup: CDR1 MDHEN, CDR2 SYDVKM. V lost 3 bases and J lost 4, with 12 bases in between. The CDR3 loop reads CASSLAGFGTEAFF. Written as DNA, the CDR3 is TGTGCCAGCAGTTTGGCGGGTTTCGGCACTGAAGCTTTCTTT.

The gene calls are TRBV7-8 and TRBJ2-7; D unresolved. The V and J ends lost 2 bases and 1 base respectively, with 6 bases between them. This CDR3 is 13 amino acids long. CDR1 is SGHVS, CDR2 FQNEAQ, per germline. CDR3 residues: CASSLSGSYEQYF. The CDR3 nucleotides are TGTGCCAGCAGCTTAAGTGGTTCCTACGAGCAGTACTTC.

The rearrangement uses TRBV5-1 and TRBJ1-1, with a tentative D call TRBD1 (6 bases). The CDR3 contains 14 residues. Germline lookup yields CDR1 SGHRS and CDR2 YFSETQ. Trimming took 4 bases from V and 8 from J, leaving 18 bases between them. As DNA, the CDR3 is TGCGCCAGCAGCATCTATGGGGTCACAGGGGAAGCTTTCTTT. Its translation is CASSIYGVTGEAFF.

The chain has TRBV13 and TRBJ1-1; D is unclear. The V end lost 5 bases, the J end lost 4 bases, and 14 bases lay between the germline ends. This CDR3 is 14 amino acids long. The germline CDR1 and CDR2 sequences are PRHDT and FYEKMQ (reference sequence). The CDR3: CASSPKGVGTEAFF. The CDR3 region has the DNA TGTGCCAGCAGCCCTAAGGGTGTGGGCACTGAAGCTTTCTTT.

The chain joins TRBV2 to TRBJ2-4; possibly TRBD2 for D (6 bases). This CDR3 comprises 14 residues. Deletions cut 6 bases from V and 8 bases from J, with 17 bases between. In germline, CDR1 is SNHLY, CDR2 FYNNEI. The DNA for the CDR3 is TGTGCCAGCAGGGAGCCGGGACTGGGGGACATTCAGTACTTC. Protein product: CASREPGLGDIQYF.

V gene TRBV28 combines with J gene TRBJ2-7, with a weak D call TRBD2 (6 bases). Trimming left V 8 bases short and J 2 bases short, with 13 bases between. CDR1 and CDR2 (germline): MDHEN, SYDVKM. The CDR3 runs to 13 residues. The CDR3: CASGTGEPYEQYF. The CDR3 bases are TGTGCCAGCGGGACTGGCGAGCCCTACGAGCAGTACTTC.

The V call is TRBV27, the J call TRBJ2-1; 9 nucleotides agree with TRBD2. This CDR3 has 14 amino acids. CDR1 is MNHEY, CDR2 SMNVEV, per germline (reference sequence). V trimming: 8 bases; J trimming: 3 bases; junction bases outside the gene matches: 5. The CDR3 region has the DNA TGTGCCAGCCAAGCGGGAGGTCTCTACAATGAGCAGTTCTTC. Protein product: CASQAGGLYNEQFF.

The table lists this clone with a few counts. The chain couples TRBV9 to TRBJ2-7, with D tentatively TRBD2 (6 bases). This CDR3 region has 16 residues. The germline V and J ends were trimmed by 3 bases and 2 bases, with 18 bases remaining between them. CDR1 and CDR2 (germline): SGDLS, YYNGEE. The CDR3 region has the DNA TGTGCCAGCAGCGCAGGACTATCCGGAGGCACCTACGAGCAGTACTTC. Translated: CASSAGLSGGTYEQYF.

CDR3 residues: CASSHDGQGARNEQFF. DNA of the CDR3: TGTGCCAGCAGCCATGACGGGCAGGGGGCGCGAAATGAGCAGTTCTTC. The rearrangement links TRBV28 to TRBJ2-1; TRBD1 aligns across 8 bases. This CDR3 has 16 residues. Trimming cost V 6 bases and J 7 bases; bases outside gene matches: 14. Germline-derived CDR1 and CDR2 are MDHEN and SYDVKM.

This sequence joins TRBV6-6 and TRBJ2-2; D ambiguous. V dropped 8 bases and J dropped 0 bases, with 10 bases sitting between them. CDR3 length: 14 residues. In germline, CDR1 is MNHNY, CDR2 SVGAGI (reference sequence). CDR3 loop: CASASSANTGELFF. The CDR3 DNA follows: TGTGCCAGCGCAAGCAGCGCGAACACCGGGGAGCTGTTTTTT.

J is TRBJ1-2 and V is TRBV9, with D maybe TRBD1 (6 bases). The CDR3 is 17 amino acids. The germline CDR1 and CDR2 sequences are SGDLS and YYNGEE. V was clipped by 0 bases and J by 0 bases, with 15 bases between them. CDR3 loop: CASSVGGRISTNYGYTF. CDR3 sequence (DNA): TGTGCCAGCAGCGTAGGGGGGCGGATTTCTACTAACTATGGCTACACCTTC.

The rearrangement uses TRBV7-9 and TRBJ1-1; unclear D gene. The V gene's germline CDR1 is SEHNR and CDR2 FQNEAQ (reference sequence). V lost 3 bases to trimming and J lost 5 bases, with 7 bases between them. The CDR3 has 12 amino acids. For the CDR3, the DNA is TGTGCCAGCAGCTTTGGGGTGACTGAAGCTTTCTTT. Amino acids: CASSFGVTEAFF.

The chain couples TRBV19 to TRBJ2-7; 8 nucleotides line up with TRBD1. The CDR3 is made up of 13 amino acids. CDR1 LNHDA and CDR2 SQIVND come from the germline V gene (reference sequence). Trimming removed 5 bases from V and 4 bases from J; junction bases left unmatched: 4. The CDR3, as DNA: TGTGCCAGTAGTCCGGGACAGGATTACGAGCAGTACTTC. Protein product: CASSPGQDYEQYF.

The chain carries TRBV28 and TRBJ2-5; no firm D call. CDR1 MDHEN and CDR2 SYDVKM come from the germline V gene. Between the trimmed V and J ends, which lost 5 bases and 5 bases, there was a span of 15 bases. The CDR3 covers 14 residues. This CDR3 reads CASSPVPPAETQYF. The CDR3 DNA reads as TGTGCCAGCAGTCCCGTCCCACCTGCGGAGACCCAGTACTTC.

The genes are TRBV30 and TRBJ1-1; D not certain. The CDR3 runs 13 residues. V dropped 3 bases and J dropped 3 bases, with 11 bases sitting between them. Germline V gene data show CDR1 as GTSNPN and CDR2 as SVGIG (reference sequence). DNA of the CDR3: TGTGCCTGGAGGGTTGGGTCGTACACTGAAGCTTTCTTT. As protein: CAWRVGSYTEAFF.

This clone was picked up a small number of times. The V gene is TRBV7-9, the J gene TRBJ1-4; tentative D call: TRBD1 (6 bases). Trimming pared 4 bases from V and 6 bases from J, leaving 12 bases between. The CDR3 has 14 residues. Looked up from germline, CDR1 is SEHNR and CDR2 is FQNEAQ (reference sequence). The chain's CDR3 is CASSSTGGDEKLFF. CDR3 bases: TGTGCCAGCAGCTCGACAGGCGGGGATGAAAAACTGTTTTTT.